These 21 T cell receptor beta chains were sequenced from one sample in a study of PD-1 blockade in mismatch repair-deficient tumors (dated by TCRdb to 2016 to 2017). In the paper's terms, the time point label means: roughly 11-day in vitro stimulation with candidate mutation-associated neoantigen peptide 1. Library preparation used the immunoSEQ multiplex PCR assay. Entries here come from immuneACCESS through TCRdb and include only in-frame sequences with V and J called. Some clones fail to appear in such tables; in the studies checked, an unresolved V gene covers under half of the shortfall, and the cause of the remainder is unknown. A total of about 9,200 clones appear in this sample, 87% of them only once. Roughly 14% of the sample is held by the ten biggest clonotypes. Antigen specificity for these receptors is unknown. The source material was cells cultured in vitro, sampled from a patient treated with pembrolizumab. The receptors stem from an adult with mismatch repair-deficient cancer.

This chain joins TRBV6-5 and TRBJ1-4; TRBD1 agrees at 9 bases. The V gene end was trimmed by 8 bases and the J gene end by 13 bases; junction bases not matched to a gene: 5. This CDR3 is built from 11 residues. CDR1 and CDR2 from the germline V gene are MNHEY and SVGAGI. CDR3 sequence reads: CASGGTGRLFF. The CDR3 DNA sequence: TGTGCCAGCGGCGGGACAGGGCGACTGTTTTTT.

This rearrangement joins TRBV27 to TRBJ2-7; 7 positions agree with TRBD1. CDR3 length equals 16 residues. The germline V gene encodes CDR1 MNHEY and CDR2 SMNVEV (reference sequence). The V gene end was trimmed by 2 bases and the J gene end by 2 bases; junction bases not matched to a gene: 9. The CDR3: CASSLPNRGYPYEQYF. CDR3 bases: TGTGCCAGCAGTTTACCCAACAGGGGCTACCCCTACGAGCAGTACTTC.

Comments on this clone: Relative to the germline gene, one junction end is altered; a read error may explain this. This chain uses TRBV7-7 with TRBJ2-1, with TRBD2 matching 11 bases. Germline lookup yields CDR1 SSHAT and CDR2 FNYEAQ (reference sequence). CDR3 length equals 14 residues. The CDR3: CASSYLAGGGEQFF. The DNA of the CDR3 is TGTGCTAGCAGCTATCTAGCGGGAGGAGGTGAGCAGTTCTTC.

The chain links TRBV7-2 to TRBJ2-1; the D call may be TRBD1 or TRBD2 (5 bases each). V dropped 2 bases and J dropped 6 bases, with 8 bases sitting between them. The CDR3 length is 13 residues. Germline lookup yields CDR1 SGHTA and CDR2 FQGNSA. The CDR3 DNA reads TGTGCCAGCAGCTTAATGAGGGGCAATGAGCAGTTCTTC. This encodes CASSLMRGNEQFF.

In its sample, this clone is medium-sized. The chain combines TRBV27 with TRBJ2-5; TRBD2 matches at 14 bases. CDR3 length equals 18 residues. J was trimmed by 4 bases and V by 4 bases; bases with no gene match: 11. The V gene's germline CDR1 is MNHEY and CDR2 SMNVEV (reference sequence). The CDR3 sequence is CASSSAGLAGGYGETQYF. In DNA, the CDR3 is TGTGCCAGCAGTTCCGCCGGACTAGCGGGAGGTTATGGAGAGACCCAGTACTTC.

The V and J genes are TRBV28 and TRBJ1-1; D unresolved. Germline CDR1 reads MDHEN; CDR2 reads SYDVKM. Trimming pared 6 bases from V and 5 bases from J, leaving 13 bases between. This CDR3 has 13 residues. The CDR3 region is CASSLDRITEAFF. The CDR3 DNA is TGTGCCAGCAGCCTAGACCGTATTACTGAAGCTTTCTTT.

The J gene is TRBJ1-5, the V gene TRBV19; TRBD1 is a possible D gene (6 bases). CDR1 is LNHDA, CDR2 SQIVND, per germline (reference sequence). This CDR3 has 17 amino acids. Trimming took off 5 bases at V and 0 bases at J, with 17 bases between the two ends. CDR3 nucleotide sequence: TGTGCCAGTAGTGAAGGGCCCGACAGGCTTAGCAATCAGCCCCAGCATTTT. Protein: CASSEGPDRLSNQPQHF. The full variable domain, with the rest looked up from reference TRBV19 and TRBJ1-5, is DGGITQSPKYLFRKEGQNVTLSCEQNLNHDAMYWYRQDPGQGLRLIYYSQIVNDFQKGDIAEGYSVSREKKESFPLTVTSAQKNPTAFYLCASSEGPDRLSNQPQHFGDGTRLSIL.

This rearrangement joins TRBV28 to TRBJ1-2; TRBD1 agrees at 10 bases. This CDR3 spans 15 amino acids. Germline CDR1 is MDHEN and CDR2 is SYDVKM. Trimming cost V 1 base and J 6 bases; bases outside gene matches: 5. CDR3 bases: TGTGCCAGCAGTTTATTTGGGGACAGGGGCCATGGCTACACCTTC. Residues: CASSLFGDRGHGYTF.

This chain connects TRBV7-3 to TRBJ2-2; 9 nucleotides agree with TRBD1. The trim removed 1 base at V and 8 bases at J, leaving 8 bases unmatched. CDR3 size: 16 residues. Germline V gives CDR1 SGHTA, CDR2 FQGTGA. The CDR3 loop reads CASSLSPGTGKGELFF. The CDR3 DNA sequence: TGTGCCAGCAGCTTAAGTCCCGGGACAGGGAAAGGGGAGCTGTTTTTT.

This chain links TRBV12-2 with TRBJ2-3; the D segment call TRBD2 is taken from the table without a DNA check. TRBV12-2 is an annotated pseudogene. The CDR3 has 19 residues. CDR3 coding DNA: TGTGCAAGTCGCTTAGTTTTTAATCGGGCGGGAGAGGGCACAGATACGCAGTATTTT. Encoded protein: CASRLVFNRAGEGTDTQYF.

The chain couples TRBV5-1 to TRBJ1-2, with 12 bases aligning to TRBD1. CDR3 length equals 14 residues. V gave up 4 bases and J gave up 7 bases; unmatched junction bases: 5. CDR1 is SGHRS, CDR2 YFSETQ, per germline. CDR3 DNA sequence: TGCGCCAGCAGCACGGGACAGGGGGCGAGTGGCTACACCTTC. Its protein is CASSTGQGASGYTF.

This clone showed up just once. The chain employs TRBV5-4 and TRBJ1-1; 7 bases agree with TRBD1. This CDR3 contains 16 residues. Losses at the gene ends were 0 bases for V and 7 bases for J; bases not matched to a gene: 12. Germline assignment: CDR1 SGHNT and CDR2 YYREEE (reference sequence). This CDR3 reads CASSLAGWQGESEAFF. The DNA of the CDR3 is TGTGCCAGCAGCTTGGCAGGGTGGCAGGGGGAGAGTGAAGCTTTCTTT.

The chain joins TRBV6-1 to TRBJ2-1; 7 bases are shared with TRBD2. Unmatched junction bases numbered 10, after V lost 7 bases and J lost 7 bases. The CDR3 runs to 14 residues. Germline V gene data show CDR1 as MNHNS and CDR2 as SASEGT. In DNA form, the CDR3 reads TGTGCCAGCACGCGAGGCGGGAGATTGAATGAGCAGTTCTTC. Amino acid sequence: CASTRGGRLNEQFF.

This chain connects TRBV5-1 to TRBJ1-4; TRBD1 might be the D (5 bases). This CDR3 is 16 amino acids long. V dropped 5 bases and J dropped 7 bases, with 21 bases sitting between them. Germline CDR1 is SGHRS and CDR2 is YFSETQ. As DNA, the CDR3 is TGCGCCAGCAGTCTTGTGACACTACAGGTCGGTGAAAAACTGTTTTTT. Translated: CASSLVTLQVGEKLFF.

The rearrangement joins TRBV2 to TRBJ2-1; D remains unclear. This CDR3 has 12 amino acids. CDR1 and CDR2 from the germline V gene are SNHLY and FYNNEI. Trimming removed 1 base at V and 3 bases at J, with 1 base between. The CDR3 sequence is CASSEDYNEQFF. The CDR3 nucleotides are TGTGCCAGCAGTGAAGACTACAATGAGCAGTTCTTC.

The rearrangement uses TRBV5-1 and TRBJ2-1; TRBD2 matches 10 bases. With 3 bases clipped from V and 0 bases from J, the junction kept 9 bases outside the gene matches. Germline V gene lookup returns CDR1 SGHRS and CDR2 YFSETQ. The CDR3 contains 18 residues. The CDR3 sequence: CASSSLPSGRGSYNEQFF. The DNA of the CDR3 is TGCGCCAGCAGCTCCCTCCCTAGCGGGAGAGGCTCCTACAATGAGCAGTTCTTC.

This sequence joins TRBV28 and TRBJ2-4; 8 positions match TRBD1. The length of the CDR3 is 15 residues. CDR1 and CDR2 from the germline V gene are MDHEN and SYDVKM. V trimming: 5 bases; J trimming: 7 bases; junction bases outside the gene matches: 10. The CDR3 coding sequence is TGTGCCAGCAGTCAAGTTGAGGACAGGGACAACATTCAGTACTTC. This encodes CASSQVEDRDNIQYF.

V usage is TRBV25-1 and J usage is TRBJ2-7; 10 bases line up with TRBD1. The CDR3 sequence is 11 residues long. The V and J ends lost 8 bases and 7 bases, in that order; junction bases with no gene match: 2. Germline CDR1 MGHDK, CDR2 SYGVNS. In DNA form, the CDR3 reads TGTGCCAGCGGACAGGGGGGAGAGCAGTACTTC. It encodes CASGQGGEQYF.

The chain recombines TRBV5-6 with TRBJ2-7; TRBD1 is a possible D gene (6 bases). In germline, CDR1 is SGHDT, CDR2 YYEEEE. Deletions cut 4 bases from V and 1 base from J, with 9 bases between. This CDR3 has 13 amino acids. The CDR3 region is CASSLRGSYEQYF. Here the CDR3 DNA reads TGTGCCAGCAGCCTGAGGGGGTCCTACGAGCAGTACTTC.

The chain employs TRBV2 and TRBJ2-5, with D tentatively TRBD1 (6 bases). With 2 bases removed from V and 7 bases from J, the gap between germline ends came to 14 bases. CDR1 is SNHLY and CDR2 is FYNNEI in the germline V gene. The CDR3 spans 14 residues. Here the CDR3 reads CASSETGSLATQYF. CDR3 nucleotide sequence: TGTGCCAGCAGTGAAACAGGGAGCCTCGCGACCCAGTACTTC.

The genes are TRBV4-1 and TRBJ2-1, with TRBD2 matching 12 bases. The ends lost 0 bases at V and 7 bases at J; junction bases unmatched: 7. Germline loops: CDR1 MGHRA, CDR2 YSYEKL. This CDR3 spans 17 amino acids. DNA for the CDR3: TGCGCCAGCAGCCAAGAAAGGGAGACTAGCGGGAGAAATGAGCAGTTCTTC. Encoded protein: CASSQERETSGRNEQFF.